A selection of T cell receptor beta chains follows, all from one sample in a study of T cell responses to AZD1222 COVID-19 vaccine. Measured with immunoSEQ multiplex PCR; TCRdb has only the in-frame clones, and not every one. The repertoire holds about 91,000 clones, with around 90% as singletons. The sample in question was peripheral blood, obtained 28 days after the second AZD1222 dose. These receptors originate from an adult who received the AZD1222 COVID-19 vaccine. Both conserved end residues are part of each CDR3. Fields, in order: V gene, clone size, D gene, J gene, CDR3 protein, CDR3 DNA. A D gene is named only where the DNA matches it firmly. Clone size is stated in some rows and not others, as once, few, many or a class when expanded.

>TRBV2|NA|TRBD1|TRBJ1-2
CASNRDSLPSNYGYTF
TGTGCCAGCAATCGGGACAGCCTTCCTTCTAACTATGGCTACACCTTC
>TRBV29-1|NA|NA|TRBJ1-2
CSVDNSANYGYTF
TGCAGCGTTGACAACAGTGCTAACTATGGCTACACCTTC
>TRBV3-1/TRBV3-2|NA|NA|TRBJ1-4
CASSQVTGLNEKLFF
TGTGCCAGCAGCCAAGTGACAGGCCTTAATGAAAAACTGTTTTTT
>TRBV2|NA|TRBD1|TRBJ1-2
CASSLQGADYGYTF
TGTGCCAGCAGTCTCCAGGGGGCCGACTATGGCTACACCTTC
>TRBV29-1|once|NA|TRBJ1-2
CSAAGSRPNYGYTF
TGCAGCGCTGCAGGGTCCCGCCCAAACTATGGCTACACCTTC
>TRBV4-3|NA|TRBD2|TRBJ2-4
CASSQDVPGGGNIQYF
TGCGCCAGCAGCCAAGATGTTCCGGGGGGAGGGAACATTCAGTACTTC
>TRBV19|NA|TRBD1|TRBJ1-5
CASSIMDRGRGQPQHF
TGTGCCAGTAGTATAATGGACAGGGGGCGAGGGCAGCCCCAGCATTTT
>TRBV12-5|NA|NA|TRBJ1-1
CASGLVQGPVNTEAFF
TGTGCTAGTGGTTTGGTACAAGGGCCGGTGAACACTGAAGCTTTCTTT
>TRBV7-9|NA|NA|TRBJ1-1
CASSPGLRRAFF
TGTGCCAGCAGCCCAGGTCTACGGCGGGCTTTCTTT
>TRBV11-3|NA|NA|TRBJ2-3
CASSLVVTDTQYF
TGTGCCAGCAGCTTAGTAGTGACAGATACGCAGTATTTT
>TRBV5-4|NA|NA|TRBJ2-2
CASSLGTNTGELFF
TGTGCCAGCAGCCTCGGGACCAACACCGGGGAGCTGTTTTTT
>TRBV10-2|NA|TRBD2|TRBJ2-2
CASRTSGGGTGELFF
TGCGCCAGCAGGACTAGCGGGGGAGGAACCGGGGAGCTGTTTTTT
>TRBV21-1|NA|NA|TRBJ2-5
CASSKGPPLAGNQETQYF
TGTGCCAGCAGCAAAGGCCCTCCGTTAGCGGGGAACCAAGAGACCCAGTACTTC
>TRBV5-1|NA|TRBD1|TRBJ2-7
CASSSDRGREQYF
TGCGCCAGCAGCTCGGACAGGGGGCGCGAGCAGTACTTC
>TRBV5-1|NA|TRBD1|TRBJ1-1
CASSPGDRNTEAFF
TGCGCCAGCAGCCCAGGGGACAGAAACACTGAAGCTTTCTTT
>TRBV19|NA|NA|TRBJ1-1
CASSMMGGKNTEAFF
TGTGCCAGTAGTATGATGGGGGGGAAGAACACTGAAGCTTTCTTT
>TRBV2|NA|NA|TRBJ2-1
CASTLLRNEQFF
TGTGCCAGCACCTTACTCCGGAATGAGCAGTTCTTC
>TRBV12-3/TRBV12-4|NA|TRBD1|TRBJ1-2
CASSDRDRGYTF
TGTGCCAGCAGTGACCGGGACAGAGGCTACACCTTC
>TRBV10-3|once|NA|TRBJ2-7
CAISEAGWPEQYF
TGTGCCATCAGTGAGGCAGGCTGGCCCGAGCAGTACTTC
>TRBV4-1|NA|TRBD2|TRBJ2-5
CASSQGGGAAGETQYF
TGCGCCAGCAGCCAAGGCGGGGGGGCAGCAGGTGAGACCCAGTACTTC
>TRBV10-3|NA|TRBD1|TRBJ1-1
CAISGTGGYTEAFF
TGTGCCATCAGTGGGACAGGGGGGTACACTGAAGCTTTCTTT
>TRBV19|NA|TRBD1|TRBJ1-1
CASLRQGVTEAFF
TGTGCCAGTCTTCGACAGGGGGTAACTGAAGCTTTCTTT
>TRBV4-1|NA|NA|TRBJ1-4
CASSRSGRNEKLFF
TGCGCCAGCAGCCGGTCAGGGCGAAATGAAAAACTGTTTTTT
>TRBV4-1|NA|NA|TRBJ2-7
CASSPPNNYEQYF
TGCGCCAGCAGCCCCCCTAATAACTACGAGCAGTACTTC
>TRBV5-8|NA|TRBD1|TRBJ1-1
CASSLTPYRGALNTEAFF
TGTGCCAGCAGCTTGACCCCATACAGGGGGGCATTGAACACTGAAGCTTTCTTT
>TRBV28|once|TRBD2|TRBJ2-3
CASSLSLAGARDTQYF
TGTGCCAGCAGTTTGAGCCTAGCGGGGGCCAGAGATACGCAGTATTTT
>TRBV5-1|NA|NA|TRBJ2-5
CASSLGVAGPQETQYF
TGCGCCAGCAGCTTGGGAGTGGCGGGGCCCCAAGAGACCCAGTACTTC
>TRBV24-1|NA|TRBD1|TRBJ2-5
CATSESPGQAPKYQETQYF
TGTGCCACCAGTGAGTCACCGGGACAGGCCCCCAAGTACCAAGAGACCCAGTACTTC
>TRBV11-2|NA|NA|TRBJ2-7
CASSLVPPPTGFYEQYF
TGTGCCAGCAGCTTAGTACCCCCCCCCACAGGGTTCTACGAGCAGTACTTC
>TRBV15|NA|TRBD1|TRBJ2-1
CATTRDRDSLRFF
TGTGCCACCACCCGGGACAGGGATAGTTTGCGGTTCTTC
>TRBV5-4|NA|TRBD2|TRBJ2-3
CASNPQTSGGTDTQYF
TGTGCCAGCAACCCGCAAACTAGCGGGGGCACAGATACGCAGTATTTT
>TRBV3-1/TRBV3-2|NA|NA|TRBJ1-1
CASSQEPTTEAFF
TGTGCCAGCAGCCAGGAGCCGACCACTGAAGCTTTCTTT
>TRBV27|NA|TRBD1|TRBJ1-2
CASSSAAGGGYTF
TGTGCCAGCAGTTCGGCGGCAGGGGGCGGCTACACCTTC
>TRBV30|NA|NA|TRBJ1-5
CAWSVPRGAGNQPQHF
TGTGCCTGGAGTGTACCTCGGGGGGCTGGCAATCAGCCCCAGCATTTT
>TRBV3-1/TRBV3-2|NA|TRBD1|TRBJ2-2
CASSCTTAWGQLNTGELFF
TGTGCCAGCAGCTGCACAACAGCCTGGGGACAGCTGAACACCGGGGAGCTGTTTTTT
>TRBV7-8|few|NA|TRBJ1-2
CASSLGRRGSNYGYTF
TGTGCCAGCAGCTTAGGCCGCAGGGGTTCTAACTATGGCTACACCTTC
>TRBV18|once|TRBD1|TRBJ2-7
CASSSTGTGGRGEQYF
TGTGCCAGCTCAAGCACCGGGACAGGGGGCAGGGGCGAGCAGTACTTC
>TRBV5-1|once|NA|TRBJ1-2
CARSAGGALYGYTF
TGCGCCCGCAGCGCGGGGGGGGCCCTTTATGGCTACACCTTC
>TRBV12-5|NA|NA|TRBJ1-4
CASGLLLPTEPNEKLFF
TGTGCTAGTGGTTTGCTCTTACCCACAGAACCCAATGAAAAACTGTTTTTT
>TRBV6-4|NA|NA|TRBJ1-6
CASSGSGDSPLHF
TGTGCCAGCAGTGGCTCAGGGGATTCACCCCTCCACTTT
>TRBV3-1/TRBV3-2|NA|NA|TRBJ1-4
CASSQDPQRKLFF
TGTGCCAGCAGCCAGGACCCACAGAGAAAACTGTTTTTT
>TRBV19|NA|NA|TRBJ2-4
CASSRGTENIQYF
TGTGCCAGTAGTCGGGGGACAGAGAACATTCAGTACTTC
>TRBV7-9|NA|NA|TRBJ1-1
CASSFGMNTEAFF
TGTGCCAGCAGCTTTGGCATGAACACTGAAGCTTTCTTT
>TRBV4-1|NA|TRBD1|TRBJ1-2
CASSQAQGVNYGYTF
TGCGCCAGCAGCCAAGCACAGGGGGTGAACTATGGCTACACCTTC
>TRBV11-3|NA|TRBD2|TRBJ2-3
CASSLGGGMTDTQYF
TGTGCCAGCAGCTTAGGCGGGGGGATGACAGATACGCAGTATTTT